The next 18 T cell receptor beta chains were all read from a single sample in a study of Ad26.COV2.S vaccination and SARS-CoV-2 variants. Assay: immunoSEQ multiplex PCR; the TCRdb copy retains only in-frame clones and omits some. In the table there are about 87,000 clones, under 90% of which are singletons. This specimen was peripheral blood, taken after recovery from COVID-19. These receptors originate from a human donor who had recovered from COVID-19.

V usage is TRBV28 and J usage is TRBJ1-3, with TRBD1 as a possible D gene (5 bases). Germline V gene data show CDR1 as MDHEN and CDR2 as SYDVKM. CDR3 length: 14 residues. V gave up 5 bases and J gave up 3 bases, with 11 bases separating them. CDR3 bases: TGTGCCAGCAGTGCAGGGTATTATGGAAACACCATATATTTT. Its translation is CASSAGYYGNTIYF.

The rearrangement joins TRBV5-4 to TRBJ1-1; D is uncertain. Germline V gene sequence: CDR1 SGHNT, CDR2 YYREEE (reference sequence). V lost 2 bases and J lost 0, with 8 bases in between. CDR3 size: 14 residues. The CDR3 DNA is TGTGCCAGCAGCTTAGGTATTATGAACACTGAAGCTTTCTTT. As protein: CASSLGIMNTEAFF.

The rearrangement uses TRBV25-1 and TRBJ1-1; D remains unclear. The CDR3 is 14 amino acids. CDR1 and CDR2 from the germline V gene are MGHDK and SYGVNS. The V gene lost 0 bases and the J gene lost 1 base, with 6 bases spanning the gap. The CDR3: CASSEYRQNTEAFF. CDR3 sequence (DNA): TGTGCCAGCAGTGAATACCGTCAGAACACTGAAGCTTTCTTT.

V and J are TRBV5-6 and TRBJ1-1; TRBD1 aligns across 7 bases. Trimming removed 3 bases from V and 5 bases from J; junction bases left unmatched: 7. Germline V lookup: CDR1 SGHDT, CDR2 YYEEEE. This CDR3 has 14 residues. The CDR3 region is CASSSWGTETEAFF. The CDR3 coding sequence is TGTGCCAGCAGCTCGTGGGGGACAGAAACTGAAGCTTTCTTT.

The chain employs TRBV11-2 and TRBJ2-1, with TRBD1 matching over 7 bases. Per germline, CDR1 SGHAT and CDR2 FQNNGV. Trimming cost V 2 bases and J 10 bases; bases outside gene matches: 8. This CDR3 is built from 14 residues. CDR3: CASSLSGGAYEQFF. The CDR3 region has the DNA TGTGCCAGCAGCTTATCAGGGGGAGCCTACGAGCAGTTCTTC. Complete variable domain (other parts from reference TRBV11-2 and TRBJ2-1): EAGVAQSPRYKIIEKRQSVAFWCNPISGHATLYWYQQILGQGPKLLIQFQNNGVVDDSQLPKDRFSAERLKGVDSTLKIQPAKLEDSAVYLCASSLSGGAYEQFFGPGTRLTVL.

The gene calls are TRBV19 and TRBJ2-7, with 7 bases identical to TRBD2. V lost 8 bases and J lost 5; bases outside the gene matches: 12. This CDR3 contains 14 residues. The germline CDR1 and CDR2 sequences are LNHDA and SQIVND (reference sequence). The DNA of the CDR3 is TGTGCCAGTGCCGGACGGGAGGTGATTAACGAGCAGTACTTC. It yields the protein CASAGREVINEQYF.

The chain carries TRBV9 and TRBJ1-2; 7 positions agree with TRBD1. CDR3 size: 13 residues. Per germline, CDR1 SGDLS and CDR2 YYNGEE. V lost 3 bases, J lost 3 bases, and 2 bases stayed unmatched. DNA for the CDR3: TGTGCCAGCAGCGAGGGGGCCCACTATGGCTACACCTTC. It is translated as CASSEGAHYGYTF.

This chain links TRBV28 with TRBJ1-5, with D uncertain. Germline V gives CDR1 MDHEN, CDR2 SYDVKM. The CDR3 contains 14 residues. V was pared by 5 bases and J by 5 bases, with 13 bases between. The CDR3 DNA reads TGTGCCAGCAGTCGAACATCAGATTATCAGCCCCAGCATTTT. It specifies CASSRTSDYQPQHF.

V is TRBV19 and J is TRBJ1-2; 7 bases are a match to TRBD1. The length of the CDR3 is 14 residues. Germline CDR1 LNHDA, CDR2 SQIVND (reference sequence). The ends lost 3 bases at V and 5 bases at J; junction bases unmatched: 6. CDR3 region: CASSIEGARYGYTF. CDR3 sequence (DNA): TGTGCCAGTAGTATTGAGGGGGCGCGGTATGGCTACACCTTC.

The chain recombines TRBV6-5 with TRBJ2-1, with D perhaps matching TRBD1 (6 bases). V lost 6 bases, J lost 10 bases, and 22 bases lay in between. The CDR3 spans 15 residues. The germline gives CDR1 MNHEY, CDR2 SVGAGI. The CDR3 DNA follows: TGTGCCAGCAGCATTGACAGGAGCGCTTTTAGGGAGCAGTTCTTC. It translates to CASSIDRSAFREQFF.

This clone occurred once. This chain uses TRBV7-3 with TRBJ2-1; D remains unclear. This CDR3 spans 15 amino acids. CDR1 SGHTA and CDR2 FQGTGA come from the germline V gene. Trimming stripped 1 base from V and 5 bases from J, with 12 bases between. Written as DNA, the CDR3 is TGTGCCAGCAGCTTAAATTGGCTGGATCACAATGAGCAGTTCTTC. Translated, it gives CASSLNWLDHNEQFF.

This clone was picked up a small number of times. The chain joins TRBV7-2 to TRBJ1-4, with D maybe TRBD1 (5 bases). CDR3 size: 16 residues. Trimming took off 1 base at V and 7 bases at J, with 16 bases between the two ends. Germline assignment: CDR1 SGHTA and CDR2 FQGNSA. CDR3 in amino acids: CASSLVSRRGGEKLFF. CDR3 coding DNA: TGTGCCAGCAGCTTAGTCTCTCGTCGGGGGGGTGAAAAACTGTTTTTT.

The V and J genes are TRBV6-2 or TRBV6-3 and TRBJ2-7; D tentatively fits TRBD1 or TRBD2 (5 bases each). Trimming removed 0 bases from V and 2 bases from J, with 20 bases in between. Germline CDR1 MNHEY, CDR2 SVGEGT. The CDR3 length is 18 residues. This CDR3 reads CASSYSKGSEAYPYEQYF. CDR3 in DNA: TGTGCCAGCAGTTACTCGAAGGGGAGTGAGGCTTACCCCTACGAGCAGTACTTC.

The V and J genes are TRBV6-2 or TRBV6-3 and TRBJ2-7; D unresolved. Germline V lookup: CDR1 MNHEY, CDR2 SVGEGT. The CDR3 is 15 amino acids. The ends were cut back, 6 bases at V and 3 bases at J, with 18 bases in the middle. The CDR3 bases are TGTGCCAGCAGCCAAAGTGACCCGCCCCTCTACGAGCAGTACTTC. It translates to CASSQSDPPLYEQYF.

V usage is TRBV4-3 and J usage is TRBJ2-2; D uncertain. This CDR3 region has 15 residues. Trimming stripped 5 bases from V and 3 bases from J, with 13 bases between. Germline V gives CDR1 LGHNA, CDR2 YSLEER. CDR3 region: CASSDIGSDTGELFF. The CDR3 coding sequence is TGCGCCAGCAGCGATATTGGTTCGGACACCGGGGAGCTGTTTTTT.

This chain connects TRBV27 to TRBJ2-1, with D possibly being TRBD1 (5 bases). Between the trimmed V and J ends, which lost 3 bases and 6 bases, there was a span of 12 bases. The CDR3 is 14 amino acids. Germline assignment: CDR1 MNHEY and CDR2 SMNVEV (reference sequence). The CDR3 reads CASSFQGPFNEQFF. In DNA form, the CDR3 reads TGTGCCAGCAGTTTCCAGGGTCCTTTCAATGAGCAGTTCTTC.

This clone appeared a single time. The chain joins TRBV7-9 to TRBJ1-1; D is possibly TRBD1 (5 bases). There are 13 residues in the CDR3. The ends were cut back, 6 bases at V and 3 bases at J, with 11 bases in the middle. The V gene's germline CDR1 is SEHNR and CDR2 FQNEAQ (reference sequence). The DNA for the CDR3 is TGTGCCAGCAGTCTTATCAGGGACACTGAAGCTTTCTTT. Amino acids: CASSLIRDTEAFF.

This clone was counted between two and nine times. This chain connects TRBV6-1 to TRBJ2-7; D possibly corresponds to TRBD2 (6 bases). The CDR3 totals 16 residues. The V end lost 3 bases, the J end lost 4 bases, and 19 bases lay between the germline ends. Germline V gene sequence: CDR1 MNHNS, CDR2 SASEGT. CDR3 sequence (DNA): TGTGCCAGCAGTGATGGGACTCACCTGATAGGATACGAGCAGTACTTC. As protein: CASSDGTHLIGYEQYF.